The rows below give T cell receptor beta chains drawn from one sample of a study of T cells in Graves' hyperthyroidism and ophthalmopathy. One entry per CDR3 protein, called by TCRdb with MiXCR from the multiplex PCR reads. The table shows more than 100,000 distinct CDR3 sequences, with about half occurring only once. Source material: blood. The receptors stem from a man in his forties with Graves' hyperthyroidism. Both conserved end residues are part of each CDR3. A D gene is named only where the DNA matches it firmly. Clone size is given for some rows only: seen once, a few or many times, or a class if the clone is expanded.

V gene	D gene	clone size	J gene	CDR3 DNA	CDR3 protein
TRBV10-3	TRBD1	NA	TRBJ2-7	TGTGCCATCAGTGGGGGACAGGGGAGAGACGAGCAGTACTTC	CAISGGQGRDEQYF
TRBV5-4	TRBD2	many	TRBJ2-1	TGTGCCAGCAGCCCCTCGACGGGAGGATCCAACAATGAGCAGTTCTTC	CASSPSTGGSNNEQFF
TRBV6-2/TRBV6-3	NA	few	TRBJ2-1	TGTGCCAGCAGTTATACGGGACGGGAGCAGTTCTTC	CASSYTGREQFF
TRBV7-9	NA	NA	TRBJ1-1	TGTGCCAGCAGCCCTAGACAGCTAGGTGGAGCTTTCTTT	CASSPRQLGGAFF
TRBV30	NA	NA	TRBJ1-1	TGTGCCTGGAGTCCGGGACGGAACACTGAAGCTTTCTTT	CAWSPGRNTEAFF
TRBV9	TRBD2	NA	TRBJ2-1	TGTGCCAGCAGCGGGACTAGCGGCAATGAGCAGTTCTTC	CASSGTSGNEQFF
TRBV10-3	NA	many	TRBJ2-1	TGTGCCATCAGTGAAACAGCCAACAATGAGCAGTTCTTC	CAISETANNEQFF
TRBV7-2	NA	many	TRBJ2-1	TGTGCCAGCAGGGGACTCAGCTCCTACAATGAGCAGTTCTTC	CASRGLSSYNEQFF
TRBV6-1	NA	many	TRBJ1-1	TGTGCCAGCAGTGAAGGCGGTACGGTGGGTGAAGCTTTCTTT	CASSEGGTVGEAFF
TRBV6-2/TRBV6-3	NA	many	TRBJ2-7	TGTGCCAGCAGTTTGGCGGGAAGTGGCGAGCAGTACTTC	CASSLAGSGEQYF
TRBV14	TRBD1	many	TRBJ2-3	TGTGCCAGCAGTCGAGGGACAGGTAGCACAGATACGCAGTATTTT	CASSRGTGSTDTQYF